This T cell receptor (beta chain) was documented in a study of blood T cell repertoires in COVID-19. Study at large: Both acute and convalescent COVID-19 samples were obtained from the United States, Italy and Spain.

Data came from immunoSEQ multiplex PCR; TCRdb stores just in-frame clones and leaves some out. The sample holds fewer than 150,000 clones, approximately 78% seen once. The ends lost 4 bases at V and 9 bases at J; junction bases unmatched: 9. Germline V gives CDR1 SQVTM, CDR2 ANQGSEA. CDR3 length equals 12 residues. Sequencing was done on a sample of peripheral blood. The clonotype originates from a man in his sixties who had recovered from COVID-19. This chain connects TRBV29-1 to TRBJ2-7; TRBD1 agrees at 7 bases. The CDR3 nucleotides read TGCAGCGTTGGAGGACAGGCTGCGGGGCAGTACTTC. It codes for CSVGGQAAGQYF.